This section outlines one TCR beta chain sequence together with its context. Its matching antigen is unknown. This CDR3 is built from 17 residues. Clones were read by immunoSEQ multiplex PCR, and TCRdb kept only the in-frame ones, dropping some. The sample lists about 520,000 clones; more than 95% were seen once. The authors divided CD4+ cells into CD45RA+ naive and CD45RA-negative memory subsets. This sample is drawn from a study of shared clonotypes between healthy human individuals. Study in general: Researchers assigned three CD4 naive, three CD4 memory, two CD8 naive and one CD8 memory plate to each donor.

Study-wide points: The study found about 5% of naive CD4 clonotypes shared across four donors.

Sequenced input: naive CD4+ T cells sorted from blood. Noted subset: CD45RA+ positively selected. The chain has TRBV21-1 and TRBJ2-7; the DNA was not compared with TRBD2, the D call given in the table. TRBV21-1 is described as a pseudogene. This TCR came from a woman in her thirties in good health. The CDR3 DNA sequence: TGTGCCAGCAGCGAGGGTATCCCGCTAGCATTAGGCTACGAGCAGTACTTC. Its translation is CASSEGIPLALGYEQYF.